This T cell receptor beta chain is from a study of T cell responses to AZD1222 COVID-19 vaccine. The protocol was immunoSEQ multiplex PCR, while the TCRdb copy is restricted to in-frame clones and leaves out a portion. The sample holds tens of thousands of clones, about four fifths seen once. The CDR3 loop spans 13 amino acids. With 5 bases removed from V and 4 bases from J, the gap between germline ends came to 11 bases. A remark on this clone: The antigen is undetermined.

Study results and limitations: Breadth and depth of Spike-specific TCRs rose after two AZD1222 doses. Donor demographics were predominantly white British with a female majority; clonal diversity may be underestimated.

The sample was peripheral blood, taken 28 days after the second AZD1222 dose. V is TRBV12-3 or TRBV12-4 and J is TRBJ1-1; D might be TRBD1 (5 bases). The TCR was taken from an adult who received the AZD1222 COVID-19 vaccine. The chain's CDR3 is CASSQRGGTEAFF. The CDR3 DNA reads as TGTGCCAGCAGTCAAAGGGGTGGCACTGAAGCTTTCTTT.